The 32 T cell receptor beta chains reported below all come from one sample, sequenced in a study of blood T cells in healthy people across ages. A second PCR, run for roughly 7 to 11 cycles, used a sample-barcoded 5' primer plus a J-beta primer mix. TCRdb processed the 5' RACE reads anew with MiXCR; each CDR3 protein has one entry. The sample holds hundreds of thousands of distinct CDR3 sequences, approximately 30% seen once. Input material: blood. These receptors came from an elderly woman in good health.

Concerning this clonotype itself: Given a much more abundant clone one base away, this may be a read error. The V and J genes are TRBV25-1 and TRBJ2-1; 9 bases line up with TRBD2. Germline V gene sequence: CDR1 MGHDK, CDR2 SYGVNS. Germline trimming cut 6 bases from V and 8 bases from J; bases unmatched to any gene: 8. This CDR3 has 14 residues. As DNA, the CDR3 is TGTGCCAGCAGGGAGCGGGGGGTAGGGGATGAGCAGTTCTTC. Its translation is CASRERGVGDEQFF.

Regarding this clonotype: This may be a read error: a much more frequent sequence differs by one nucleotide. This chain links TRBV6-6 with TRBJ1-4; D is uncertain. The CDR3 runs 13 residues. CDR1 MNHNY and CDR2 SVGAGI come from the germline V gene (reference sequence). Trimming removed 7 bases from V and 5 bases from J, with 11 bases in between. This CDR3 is CASKEGSNEKLFF. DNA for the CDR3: TGTGCCAGCAAGGAAGGGAGCAATGAAAAACTGTTTTTT.

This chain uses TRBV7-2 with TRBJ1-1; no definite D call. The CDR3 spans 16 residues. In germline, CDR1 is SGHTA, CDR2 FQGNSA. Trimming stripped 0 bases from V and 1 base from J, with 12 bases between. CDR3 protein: CASSLAIPVGNTEAFF. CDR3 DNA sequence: TGTGCCAGCAGCTTAGCGATCCCAGTCGGGAACACTGAAGCTTTCTTT.

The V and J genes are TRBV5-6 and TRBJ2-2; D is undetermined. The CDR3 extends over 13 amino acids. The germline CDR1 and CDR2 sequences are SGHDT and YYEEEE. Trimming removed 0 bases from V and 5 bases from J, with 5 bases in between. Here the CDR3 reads CASSLAQTGELFF. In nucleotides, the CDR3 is TGTGCCAGCAGCTTGGCCCAGACCGGGGAGCTGTTTTTT.

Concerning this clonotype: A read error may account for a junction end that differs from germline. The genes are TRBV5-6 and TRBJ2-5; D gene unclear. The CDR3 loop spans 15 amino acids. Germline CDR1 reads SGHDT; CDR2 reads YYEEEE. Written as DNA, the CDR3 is TGTGCCGGCAGTCAACCAACCGCGCCGTACAATGAGCAGTACTTC. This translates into CAGSQPTAPYNEQYF. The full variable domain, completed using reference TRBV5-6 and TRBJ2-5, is DAGVTQSPTHLIKTRGQQVTLRCSPKSGHDTVSWYQQALGQGPQFIFQYYEEEERQRGNFPDRFSGHQFPNYSSELNVNALLLGDSALYLCAGSQPTAPYNEQYFGPGTRLLVL.

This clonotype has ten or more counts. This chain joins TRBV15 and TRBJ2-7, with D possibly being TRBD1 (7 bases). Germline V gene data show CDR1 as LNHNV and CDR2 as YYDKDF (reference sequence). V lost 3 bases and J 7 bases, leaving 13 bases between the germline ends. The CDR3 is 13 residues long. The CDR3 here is CATSSRGTAEQYF. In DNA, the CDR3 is TGTGCCACCAGCAGTCGCGGGACAGCAGAGCAGTACTTC.

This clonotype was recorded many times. CDR3 in DNA: TGTGCCAGCAGCTTAGCAGCAGGGGTCTACGAGCAGTACTTC. Protein: CASSLAAGVYEQYF. The rearrangement links TRBV11-2 to TRBJ2-7; TRBD1 is a possible D gene (6 bases). Germline V gene sequence: CDR1 SGHAT, CDR2 FQNNGV. V lost 1 base, J lost 3 bases, and 10 bases lay in between. This CDR3 contains 14 residues.

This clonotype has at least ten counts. The CDR3: CASSHQVRDRSYTF. CDR3 DNA: TGCGCCAGCAGCCATCAGGTACGGGACAGGAGCTACACCTTC. The chain is built from TRBV4-1 and TRBJ1-2; 8 nucleotides align to TRBD1. CDR3 length: 14 residues. The germline gives CDR1 MGHRA, CDR2 YSYEKL. Losses at the gene ends were 3 bases for V and 9 bases for J; bases not matched to a gene: 9.

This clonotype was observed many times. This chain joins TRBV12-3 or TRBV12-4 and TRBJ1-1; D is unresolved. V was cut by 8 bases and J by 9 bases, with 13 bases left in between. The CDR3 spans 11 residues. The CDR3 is CASGVDSQAFF. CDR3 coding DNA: TGTGCCAGCGGAGTTGATAGTCAAGCTTTCTTT.

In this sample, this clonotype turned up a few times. CDR3 loop: CASRSWRYLETQYF. Here the CDR3 DNA reads TGTGCCAGCAGGTCCTGGAGGTACCTAGAGACCCAGTACTTC. This chain links TRBV6-5 with TRBJ2-5; possibly TRBD2 for D (5 bases). This CDR3 is built from 14 residues. V was clipped by 6 bases and J by 4 bases, with 15 bases between them. Germline V gene data show CDR1 as MNHEY and CDR2 as SVGAGI.

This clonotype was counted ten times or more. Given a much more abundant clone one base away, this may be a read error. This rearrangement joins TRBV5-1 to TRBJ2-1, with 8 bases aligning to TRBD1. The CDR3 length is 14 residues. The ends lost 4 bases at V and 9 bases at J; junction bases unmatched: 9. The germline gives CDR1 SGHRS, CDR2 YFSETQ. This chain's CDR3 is CASSPGQVRAEQFF. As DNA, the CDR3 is TGCGCCAGCAGCCCGGGACAGGTCCGCGCTGAGCAGTTCTTC.

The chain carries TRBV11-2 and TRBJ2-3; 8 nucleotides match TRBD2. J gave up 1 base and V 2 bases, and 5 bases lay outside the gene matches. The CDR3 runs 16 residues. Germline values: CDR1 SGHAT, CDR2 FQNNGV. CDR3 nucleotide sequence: TGTGCCAGCAGCTTATCCGGGGGGGACCGCACAGATACGCAGTATTTT. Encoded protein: CASSLSGGDRTDTQYF.

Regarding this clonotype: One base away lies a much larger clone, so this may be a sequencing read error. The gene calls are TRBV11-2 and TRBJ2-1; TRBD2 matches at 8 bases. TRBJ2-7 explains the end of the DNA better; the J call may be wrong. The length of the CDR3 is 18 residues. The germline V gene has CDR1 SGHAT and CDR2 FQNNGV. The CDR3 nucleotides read TGTGCCAGCAGCTTAATCCCGAGGAGGGCGGGGGGTTACAATGAGCAGTACTTC. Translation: CASSLIPRRAGGYNEQYF.

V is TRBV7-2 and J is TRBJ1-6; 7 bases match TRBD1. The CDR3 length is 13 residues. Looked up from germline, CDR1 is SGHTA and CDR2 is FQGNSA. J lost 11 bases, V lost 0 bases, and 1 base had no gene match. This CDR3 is CASSLAGTAPLHF. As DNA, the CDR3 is TGTGCCAGCAGCTTAGCGGGGACAGCACCCCTCCACTTT.

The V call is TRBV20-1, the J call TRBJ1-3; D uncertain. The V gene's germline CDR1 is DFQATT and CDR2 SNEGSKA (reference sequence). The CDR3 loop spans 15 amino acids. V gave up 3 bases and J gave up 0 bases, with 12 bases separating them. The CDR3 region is CSASWPGPSGNTIYF. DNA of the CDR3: TGCAGTGCTAGTTGGCCAGGCCCCTCTGGAAACACCATATATTTT.

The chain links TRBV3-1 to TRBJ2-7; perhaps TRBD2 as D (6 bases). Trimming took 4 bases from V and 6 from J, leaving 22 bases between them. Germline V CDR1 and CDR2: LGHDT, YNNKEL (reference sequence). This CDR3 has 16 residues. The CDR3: CASSLRQPGDASEQYF. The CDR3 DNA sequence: TGTGCCAGCAGCCTAAGGCAGCCGGGGGATGCATCCGAGCAGTACTTC.

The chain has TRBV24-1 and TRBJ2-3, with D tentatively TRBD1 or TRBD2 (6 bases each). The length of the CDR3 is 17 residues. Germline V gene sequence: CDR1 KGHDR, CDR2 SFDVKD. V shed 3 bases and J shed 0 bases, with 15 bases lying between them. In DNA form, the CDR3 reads TGTGCCACCAGTGATCCATCCTGGGGGGCTAGCACAGATACGCAGTATTTT. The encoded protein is CATSDPSWGASTDTQYF.

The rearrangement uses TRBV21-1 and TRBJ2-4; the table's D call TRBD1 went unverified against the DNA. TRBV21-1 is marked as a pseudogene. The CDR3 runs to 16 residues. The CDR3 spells CASSTQGDWSKNIQYF. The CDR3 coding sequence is TGTGCCAGCAGCACCCAGGGGGACTGGTCCAAAAACATTCAGTACTTC.

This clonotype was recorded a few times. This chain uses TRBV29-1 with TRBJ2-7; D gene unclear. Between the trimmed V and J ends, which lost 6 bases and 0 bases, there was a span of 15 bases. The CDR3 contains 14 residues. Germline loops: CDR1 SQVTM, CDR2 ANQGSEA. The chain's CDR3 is CSVEIRLSSYEQYF. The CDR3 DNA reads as TGCAGCGTGGAGATAAGGTTGAGCTCCTACGAGCAGTACTTC.

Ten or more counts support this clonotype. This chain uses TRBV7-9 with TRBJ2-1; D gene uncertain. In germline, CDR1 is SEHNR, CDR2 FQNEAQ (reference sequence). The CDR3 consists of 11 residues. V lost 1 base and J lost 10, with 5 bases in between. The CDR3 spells CASSLVQEQFF. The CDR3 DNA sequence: TGTGCCAGCAGCTTAGTACAAGAGCAGTTCTTC.

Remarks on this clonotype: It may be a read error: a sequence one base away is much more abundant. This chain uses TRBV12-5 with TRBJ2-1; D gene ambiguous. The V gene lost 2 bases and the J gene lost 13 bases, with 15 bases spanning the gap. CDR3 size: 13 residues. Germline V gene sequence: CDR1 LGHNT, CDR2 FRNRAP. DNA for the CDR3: TGTGCTAGTGGTTTGAACAACCAAGAGACCCAGTTCTTC. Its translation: CASGLNNQETQFF.

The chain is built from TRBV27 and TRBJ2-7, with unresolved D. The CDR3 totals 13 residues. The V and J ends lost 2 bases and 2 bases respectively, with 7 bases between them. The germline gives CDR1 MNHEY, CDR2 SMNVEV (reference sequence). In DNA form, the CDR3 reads TGTGCCAGCAGTTTAAGAGCCCCCTACGAGCAGTACTTC. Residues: CASSLRAPYEQYF.

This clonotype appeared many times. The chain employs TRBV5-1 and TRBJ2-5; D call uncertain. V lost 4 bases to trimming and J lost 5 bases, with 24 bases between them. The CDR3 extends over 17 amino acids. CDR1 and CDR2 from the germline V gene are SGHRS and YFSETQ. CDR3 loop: CASSDGLRPSPMETQYF. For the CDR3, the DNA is TGCGCCAGCAGCGACGGCCTTCGACCTTCCCCGATGGAGACCCAGTACTTC.

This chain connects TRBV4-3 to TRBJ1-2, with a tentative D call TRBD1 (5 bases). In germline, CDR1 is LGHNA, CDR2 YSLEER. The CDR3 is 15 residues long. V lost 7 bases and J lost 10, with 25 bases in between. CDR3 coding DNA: TGCGCCAGCAACCTAGGGAAGGGGTCGAGTGATGACTACACCTTC. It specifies CASNLGKGSSDDYTF.

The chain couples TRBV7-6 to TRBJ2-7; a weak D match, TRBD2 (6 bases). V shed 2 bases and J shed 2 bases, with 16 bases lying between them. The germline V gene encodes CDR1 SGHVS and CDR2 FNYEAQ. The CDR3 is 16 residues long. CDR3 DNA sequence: TGTGCCAGCAGCTTATTGGCGGGGCAGAGCCCCTACGAGCAGTACTTC. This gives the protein CASSLLAGQSPYEQYF.

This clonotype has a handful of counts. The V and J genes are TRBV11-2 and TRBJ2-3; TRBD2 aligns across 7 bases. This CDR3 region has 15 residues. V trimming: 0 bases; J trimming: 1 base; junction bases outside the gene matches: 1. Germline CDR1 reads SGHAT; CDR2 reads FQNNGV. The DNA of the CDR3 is TGTGCCAGCAGCTTAGAACGGGGGGGCACAGATACGCAGTATTTT. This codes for CASSLERGGTDTQYF.

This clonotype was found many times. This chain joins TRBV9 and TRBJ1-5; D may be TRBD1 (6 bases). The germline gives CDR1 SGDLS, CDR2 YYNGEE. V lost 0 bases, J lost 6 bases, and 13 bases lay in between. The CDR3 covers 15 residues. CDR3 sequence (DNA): TGTGCCAGCAGCGTAGCAGGGGAGGCGGGTCAGCCCCAGCATTTT. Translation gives CASSVAGEAGQPQHF. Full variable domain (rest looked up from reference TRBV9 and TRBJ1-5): DSGVTQTPKHLITATGQRVTLRCSPRSGDLSVYWYQQSLDQGLQFLIQYYNGEERAKGNILERFSAQQFPDLHSELNLSSLELGDSALYFCASSVAGEAGQPQHFGDGTRLSIL.

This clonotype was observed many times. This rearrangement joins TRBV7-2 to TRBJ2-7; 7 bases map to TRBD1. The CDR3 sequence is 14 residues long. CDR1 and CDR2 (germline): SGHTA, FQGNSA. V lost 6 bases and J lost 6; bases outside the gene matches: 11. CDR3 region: CASSRGGRAGEQYF. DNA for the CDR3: TGTGCCAGCAGTCGAGGGGGCAGGGCCGGCGAGCAGTACTTC.

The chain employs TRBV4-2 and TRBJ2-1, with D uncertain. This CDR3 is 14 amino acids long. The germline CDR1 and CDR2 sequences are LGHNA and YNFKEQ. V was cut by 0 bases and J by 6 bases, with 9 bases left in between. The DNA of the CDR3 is TGTGCCAGCAGCCAAGATCCCCAACCCAATGAGCAGTTCTTC. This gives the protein CASSQDPQPNEQFF.

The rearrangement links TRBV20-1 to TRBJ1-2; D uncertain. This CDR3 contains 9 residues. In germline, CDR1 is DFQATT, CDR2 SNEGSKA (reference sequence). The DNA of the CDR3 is TGCAGCGCCGGAACTGGCTACACCTTC. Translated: CSAGTGYTF.

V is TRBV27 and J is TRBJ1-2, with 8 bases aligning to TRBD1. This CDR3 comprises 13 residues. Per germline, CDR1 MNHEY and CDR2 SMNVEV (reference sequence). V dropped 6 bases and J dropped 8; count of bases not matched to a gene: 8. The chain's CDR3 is CASRPADRAGYTF. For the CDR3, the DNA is TGTGCCAGCAGACCGGCGGACAGGGCGGGCTACACCTTC.

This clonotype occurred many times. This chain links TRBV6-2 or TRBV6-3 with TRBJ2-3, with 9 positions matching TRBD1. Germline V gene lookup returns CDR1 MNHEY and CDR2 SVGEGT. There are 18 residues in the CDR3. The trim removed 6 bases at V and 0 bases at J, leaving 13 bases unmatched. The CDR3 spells CASSWTGAKPASTDTQYF. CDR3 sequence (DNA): TGTGCCAGCAGCTGGACAGGGGCCAAACCTGCAAGCACAGATACGCAGTATTTT.